This TCR beta chain derives from a study of cytomegalovirus exposure and HLA in healthy donors. Between the trimmed V and J ends, which lost 6 bases and 0 bases, there was a span of 10 bases. The CDR3 loop spans 14 amino acids. The germline V gene encodes CDR1 MNHNS and CDR2 SASEGT. TCRdb keeps only in-frame clones here, not all; method: immunoSEQ multiplex PCR. The table records 150,000 to 200,000 clones, around nine tenths of them present only once. The donors were in the approximately 120-subject validation cohort; that cohort was separate from the roughly 730-subject first cohort. The TCR comes from a man aged 25 to 40 in good health and CMV-seropositive. J is TRBJ2-3 and V is TRBV6-1; tentative D call: TRBD1 (6 bases). Sample: PBMCs. The CDR3 here is CASSPTGSTDTQYF. In DNA, the CDR3 is TGTGCCAGCAGCCCGACAGGTAGCACAGATACGCAGTATTTT.